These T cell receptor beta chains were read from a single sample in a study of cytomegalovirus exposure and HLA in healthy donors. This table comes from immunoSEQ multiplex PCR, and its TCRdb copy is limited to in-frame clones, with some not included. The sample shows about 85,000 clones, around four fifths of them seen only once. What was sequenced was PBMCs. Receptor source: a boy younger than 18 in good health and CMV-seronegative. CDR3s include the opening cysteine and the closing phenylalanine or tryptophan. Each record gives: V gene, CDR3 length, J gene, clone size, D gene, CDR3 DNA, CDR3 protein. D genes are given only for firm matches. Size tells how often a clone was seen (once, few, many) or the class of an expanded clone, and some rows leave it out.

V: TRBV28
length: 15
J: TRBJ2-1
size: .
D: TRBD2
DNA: TGTGCCAGCAGTTTTGGCGGGAGGGGTCACAATGAGCAGTTCTTC
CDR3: CASSFGGRGHNEQFF

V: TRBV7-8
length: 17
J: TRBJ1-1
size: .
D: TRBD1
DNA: TGTGCCAGCAGCCCCGACAGGGTTTGGATGGAGAACACTGAAGCTTTCTTT
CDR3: CASSPDRVWMENTEAFF

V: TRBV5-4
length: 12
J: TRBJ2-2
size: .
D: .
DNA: TGTGCCAGCAGCTTGATATCCGGGGAGCTGTTTTTT
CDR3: CASSLISGELFF

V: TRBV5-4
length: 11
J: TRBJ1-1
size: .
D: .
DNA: TGTGCCAGCAGCCTCGACACTGAAGCTTTCTTT
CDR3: CASSLDTEAFF

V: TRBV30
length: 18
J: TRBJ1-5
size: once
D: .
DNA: TGTGCCTGGAGTGTACCAAGGGGGGGAACGAGGTCGGGTCAGCCCCAGCATTTT
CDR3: CAWSVPRGGTRSGQPQHF

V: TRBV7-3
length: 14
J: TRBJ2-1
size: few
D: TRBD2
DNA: TGTGCCAGCAGCTTAGGCCTAGCGGGAGGTGAGCAGTTCTTC
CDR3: CASSLGLAGGEQFF

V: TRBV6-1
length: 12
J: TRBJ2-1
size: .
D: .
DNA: TGTGCCACCTTAGACGGGGGATGGGAGCAGTTCTTC
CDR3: CATLDGGWEQFF

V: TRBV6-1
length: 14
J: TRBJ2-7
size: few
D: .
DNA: TGTGCCAGCAGTCTCAACAGGTACTCTTACGAGCAGTACTTC
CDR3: CASSLNRYSYEQYF

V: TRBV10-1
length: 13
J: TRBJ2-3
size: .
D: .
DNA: TGCGCCAGCAGCGGGACTTCCCCGAATACGCAGTATTTT
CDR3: CASSGTSPNTQYF

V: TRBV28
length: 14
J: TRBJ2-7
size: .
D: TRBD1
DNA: TGTGCCAGCAGCTCATACAGGGGCTCCTACGAGCAGTACTTC
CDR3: CASSSYRGSYEQYF

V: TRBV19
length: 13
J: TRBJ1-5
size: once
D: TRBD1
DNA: TGTGCCAGTAGCCGAGGGACAGGCCAATTCCAGCATTTT
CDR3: CASSRGTGQFQHF

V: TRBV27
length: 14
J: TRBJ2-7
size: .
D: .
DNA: TGTGCCAGCAGTCCCCCGAGGTTTCCCTACGAGCAGTACTTC
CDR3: CASSPPRFPYEQYF

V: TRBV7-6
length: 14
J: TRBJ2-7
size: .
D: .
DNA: TGTGCCAGCAGCTCCGGGTCGAGACCTTACGAGCAGTACTTC
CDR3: CASSSGSRPYEQYF

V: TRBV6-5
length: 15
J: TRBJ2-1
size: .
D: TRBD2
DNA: TGTGCCAGCAGTTACGAGCGGGGTGCCTACAATGAGCAGTTCTTC
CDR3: CASSYERGAYNEQFF

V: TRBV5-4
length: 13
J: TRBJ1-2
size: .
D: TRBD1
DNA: TGTGCCAGCAAGAGACAGGGGGCCTATGGCTACACCTTC
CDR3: CASKRQGAYGYTF

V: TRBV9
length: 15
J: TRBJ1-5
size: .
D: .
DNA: TGTGCCAGCAGCCCCTCGGGGTCAGGTAATCAGCCCCAGCATTTT
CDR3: CASSPSGSGNQPQHF

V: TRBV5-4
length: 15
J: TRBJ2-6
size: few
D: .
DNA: TGTGCCAGCAGCTTGGACGGAGCTGGGGCCAACGTCCTGACTTTC
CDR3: CASSLDGAGANVLTF

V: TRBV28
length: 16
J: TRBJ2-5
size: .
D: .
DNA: TGTGCCAGCAGCCAAAGGGGGACGTCTCTGCGGGAGACCCAGTACTTC
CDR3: CASSQRGTSLRETQYF

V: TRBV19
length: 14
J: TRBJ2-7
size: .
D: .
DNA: TGTGCCAGTAGTATAGTAGAGGCTCAGTACGAGCAGTACTTC
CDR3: CASSIVEAQYEQYF

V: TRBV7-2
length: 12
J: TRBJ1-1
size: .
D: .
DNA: TGTGCCAGCAGCTTCAGGTCCTCTGAAGCTTTCTTT
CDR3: CASSFRSSEAFF

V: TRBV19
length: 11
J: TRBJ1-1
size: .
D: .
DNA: TGTGCCAGTAGGACCGGAGTTGAAGCTTTCTTT
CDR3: CASRTGVEAFF

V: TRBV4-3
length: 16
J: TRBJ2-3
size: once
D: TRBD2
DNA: TGCGCCAGCAGCCAAGAGTCCGCGGGAGAGGTGGATACGCAGTATTTT
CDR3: CASSQESAGEVDTQYF

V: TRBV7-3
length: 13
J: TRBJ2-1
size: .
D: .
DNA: TGTGCCAGCAGTCTATTCTTGGCGGGTGAGCAGTTCTTC
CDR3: CASSLFLAGEQFF

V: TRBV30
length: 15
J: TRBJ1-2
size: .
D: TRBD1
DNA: TGTGCCTGGAAAATCGCCGGGACAGAACCCTATGGCTACACCTTC
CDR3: CAWKIAGTEPYGYTF

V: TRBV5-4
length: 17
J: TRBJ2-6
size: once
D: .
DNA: TGTGCCAGCAGCTCCGTTTTGGGGGCGACTGGGGCCAACGTCCTGACTTTC
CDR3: CASSSVLGATGANVLTF

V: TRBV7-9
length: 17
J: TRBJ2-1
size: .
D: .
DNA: TGTGCCAGCAGCTCCCGGAGCCCCCTCGGCCCCTACAATGAGCAGTTCTTC
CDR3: CASSSRSPLGPYNEQFF

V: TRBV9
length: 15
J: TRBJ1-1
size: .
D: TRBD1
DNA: TGTGCCAGCAGCGTGGAACCCGGGACAGGGGAATCGGCTTTCTTT
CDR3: CASSVEPGTGESAFF

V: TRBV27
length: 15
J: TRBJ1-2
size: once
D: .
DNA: TGTGCCAGCAGCCCAACGGGACAAAGGCACTATGGCTACACCTTC
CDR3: CASSPTGQRHYGYTF

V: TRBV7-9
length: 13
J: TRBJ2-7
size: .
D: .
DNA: TGTGCCAGCAGCGATTTTACAGAGCGGGAGCAGTACTTC
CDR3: CASSDFTEREQYF

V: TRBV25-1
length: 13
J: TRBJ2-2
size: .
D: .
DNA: TGTGCCAGCAGTGGTAGGGGGTACGGGGAGCTGTTTTTT
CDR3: CASSGRGYGELFF

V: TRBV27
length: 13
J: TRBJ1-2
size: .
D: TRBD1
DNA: TGTGCCAGCAGTCCCACGGACAGGGGAGGCTACACCTTC
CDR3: CASSPTDRGGYTF

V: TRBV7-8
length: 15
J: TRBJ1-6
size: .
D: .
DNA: TGTGCCAGCAGCTTAGGTCGGTTGTTGAATTCACCCCTCCACTTT
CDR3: CASSLGRLLNSPLHF

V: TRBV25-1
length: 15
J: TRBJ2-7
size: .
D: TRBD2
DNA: TGTGCCGGCAGTGAATCGAGGACTAGCGGATACGAGCAGTACTTC
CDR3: CAGSESRTSGYEQYF

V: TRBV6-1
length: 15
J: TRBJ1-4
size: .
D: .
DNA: TGTGCCAGCAGTGAGACAGGCCCAACTAATGAAAAACTGTTTTTT
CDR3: CASSETGPTNEKLFF

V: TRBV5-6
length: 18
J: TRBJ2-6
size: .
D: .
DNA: TGTGCCAGCAGCTTCGACATCCTCCGGGGCTCTGGGGCCAACGTCCTGACTTTC
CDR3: CASSFDILRGSGANVLTF

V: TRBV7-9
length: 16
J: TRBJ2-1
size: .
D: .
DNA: TGTGCCAGCAGCTTATATCCAGGCTCCTCCTACAATGAGCAGTTCTTC
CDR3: CASSLYPGSSYNEQFF

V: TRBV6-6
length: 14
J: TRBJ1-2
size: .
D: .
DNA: TGTGCCAGCAGTTCTTCTGACTCAGACTATGGCTACACCTTC
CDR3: CASSSSDSDYGYTF

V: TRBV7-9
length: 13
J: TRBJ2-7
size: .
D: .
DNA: TGTGCCAGCGGACGGACAAACTCCTACGAGCAGTACTTC
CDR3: CASGRTNSYEQYF

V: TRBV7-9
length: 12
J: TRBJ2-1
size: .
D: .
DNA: TGTGCCAGCAGCTTCGCGGGACATGAGCAGTTCTTC
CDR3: CASSFAGHEQFF

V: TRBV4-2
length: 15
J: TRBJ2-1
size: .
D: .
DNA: TGTGCCAGCAGCCAAGACCGAGGCTCCTACAATGAGCAGTTCTTC
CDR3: CASSQDRGSYNEQFF

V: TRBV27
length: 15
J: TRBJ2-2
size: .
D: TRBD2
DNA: TGTGCCAGCACCAGCGGGGCAATCGGGTCCGGGGAGCTGTTTTTT
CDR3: CASTSGAIGSGELFF

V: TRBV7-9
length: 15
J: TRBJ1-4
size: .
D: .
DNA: TGTGCCAGCAGCTTTCTCAGCACCAGAGGTGAAAAACTGTTTTTT
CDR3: CASSFLSTRGEKLFF

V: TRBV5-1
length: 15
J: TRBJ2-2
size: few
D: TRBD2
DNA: TGCGCCAGCAGCCCGGGGAGGGCCGACACCGGGGAGCTGTTTTTT
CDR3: CASSPGRADTGELFF

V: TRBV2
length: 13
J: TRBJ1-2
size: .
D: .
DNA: TGTGCCAGCAGTGAACGCGCAGGGGACGGCTACACCTTC
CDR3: CASSERAGDGYTF

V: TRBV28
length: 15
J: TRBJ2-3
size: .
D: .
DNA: TGTGCCAGCACTCTACGACTAGTCAAAGGAGATACGCAGTATTTT
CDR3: CASTLRLVKGDTQYF

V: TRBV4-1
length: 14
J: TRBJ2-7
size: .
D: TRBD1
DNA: TGCGCCAGCAGCCCCGGGACAGGGGGGTACGAGCAGTACTTC
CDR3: CASSPGTGGYEQYF

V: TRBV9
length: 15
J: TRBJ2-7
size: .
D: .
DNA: TGTGCCAGCAGCGGCTCCGGGACACCGACCTACGAGCAGTACTTC
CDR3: CASSGSGTPTYEQYF

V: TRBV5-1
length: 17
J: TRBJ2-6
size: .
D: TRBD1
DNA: TGCGCCAGCAGCTTGGGGACAGGGAGCTCTGGGGCCAACGTCCTGACTTTC
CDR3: CASSLGTGSSGANVLTF

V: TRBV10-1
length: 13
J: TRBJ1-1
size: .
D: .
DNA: TGCGCCTCTTCCCTAGGAATGAACACTGAAGCTTTCTTT
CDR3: CASSLGMNTEAFF

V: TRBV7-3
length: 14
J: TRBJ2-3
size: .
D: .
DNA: TGTGCCAGCAGCTTAGAATCAGGGCGGGATACGCAGTATTTT
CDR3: CASSLESGRDTQYF

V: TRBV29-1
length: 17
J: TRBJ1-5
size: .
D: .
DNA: TGCAGCGTTGTAAAGGGGGTAAATGCTTATAGCAATCAGCCCCAGCATTTT
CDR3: CSVVKGVNAYSNQPQHF

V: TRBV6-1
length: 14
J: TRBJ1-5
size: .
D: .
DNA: TGTGCCAGCAGTGACAGGTATAGCAATCAGCCCCAGCATTTT
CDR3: CASSDRYSNQPQHF

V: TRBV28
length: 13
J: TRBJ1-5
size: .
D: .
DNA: TGTGCCAGCAGAATCGCTCAGAATCAGCCCCAGCATTTT
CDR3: CASRIAQNQPQHF

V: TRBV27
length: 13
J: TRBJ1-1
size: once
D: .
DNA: TGTGCCAGCAGTTTCGCGGAGAACACTGAAGCTTTCTTT
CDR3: CASSFAENTEAFF

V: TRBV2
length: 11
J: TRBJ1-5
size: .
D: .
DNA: TGTGCCAGCAGTGGTACCGGGCCCCAGCATTTT
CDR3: CASSGTGPQHF